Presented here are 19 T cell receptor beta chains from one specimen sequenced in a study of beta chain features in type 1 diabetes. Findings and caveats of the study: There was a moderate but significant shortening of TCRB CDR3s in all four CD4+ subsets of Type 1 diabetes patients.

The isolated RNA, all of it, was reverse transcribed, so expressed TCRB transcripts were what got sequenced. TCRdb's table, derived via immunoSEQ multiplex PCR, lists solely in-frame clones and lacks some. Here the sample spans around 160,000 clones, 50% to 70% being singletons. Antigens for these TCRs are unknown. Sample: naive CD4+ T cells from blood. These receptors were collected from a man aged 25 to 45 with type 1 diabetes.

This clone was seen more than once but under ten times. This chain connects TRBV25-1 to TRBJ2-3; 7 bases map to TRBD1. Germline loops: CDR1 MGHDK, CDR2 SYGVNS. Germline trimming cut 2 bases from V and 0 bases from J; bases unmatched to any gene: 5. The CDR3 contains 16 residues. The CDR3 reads CASSEHPGQSTDTQYF. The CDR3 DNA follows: TGTGCCAGCAGTGAACACCCGGGACAGAGCACAGATACGCAGTATTTT.

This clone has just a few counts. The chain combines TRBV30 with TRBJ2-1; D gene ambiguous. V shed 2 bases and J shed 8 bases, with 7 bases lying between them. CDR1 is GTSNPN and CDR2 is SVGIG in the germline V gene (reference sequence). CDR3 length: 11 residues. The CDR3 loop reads CAWSQDYEQFF. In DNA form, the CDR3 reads TGTGCCTGGAGTCAAGATTATGAGCAGTTCTTC. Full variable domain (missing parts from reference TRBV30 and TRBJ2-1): SQTIHQWPATLVQPVGSPLSLECTVEGTSNPNLYWYRQAAGRGLQLLFYSVGIGQISSEVPQNLSASRPQDRQFILSSKKLLLSDSGFYLCAWSQDYEQFFGPGTRLTVL.

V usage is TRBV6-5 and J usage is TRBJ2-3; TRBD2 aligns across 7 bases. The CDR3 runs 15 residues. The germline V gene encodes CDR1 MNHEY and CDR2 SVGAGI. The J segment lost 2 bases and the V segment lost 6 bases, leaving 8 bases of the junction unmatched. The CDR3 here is CASRPSAGYTDTQYF. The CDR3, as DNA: TGTGCCAGCAGGCCCTCAGCGGGGTACACAGATACGCAGTATTTT.

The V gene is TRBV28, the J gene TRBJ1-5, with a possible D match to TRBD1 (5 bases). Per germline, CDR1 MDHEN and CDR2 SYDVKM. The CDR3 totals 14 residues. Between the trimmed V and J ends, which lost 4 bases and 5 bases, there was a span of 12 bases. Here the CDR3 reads CASSSRGPHQPQHF. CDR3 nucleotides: TGTGCCAGCAGTTCGAGGGGCCCTCATCAGCCCCAGCATTTT.

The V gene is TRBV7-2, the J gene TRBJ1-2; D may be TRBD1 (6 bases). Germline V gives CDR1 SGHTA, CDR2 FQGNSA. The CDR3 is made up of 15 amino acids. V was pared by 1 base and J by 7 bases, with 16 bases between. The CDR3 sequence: CASSLVGGFEAGYTF. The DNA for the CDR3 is TGTGCCAGCAGCTTAGTAGGGGGATTTGAAGCTGGCTACACCTTC.

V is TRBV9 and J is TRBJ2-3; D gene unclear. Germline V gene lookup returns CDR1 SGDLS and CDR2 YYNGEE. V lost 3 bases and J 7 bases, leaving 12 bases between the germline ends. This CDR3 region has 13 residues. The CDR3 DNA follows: TGTGCCAGCAGCGCAGGATACCCCAATACGCAGTATTTT. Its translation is CASSAGYPNTQYF.

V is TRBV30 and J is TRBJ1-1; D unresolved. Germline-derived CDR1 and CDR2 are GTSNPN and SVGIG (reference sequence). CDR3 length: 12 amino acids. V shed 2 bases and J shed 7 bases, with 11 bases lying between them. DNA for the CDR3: TGTGCCTGGAGTAAGCGCGGACGTGAAGCTTTCTTT. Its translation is CAWSKRGREAFF.

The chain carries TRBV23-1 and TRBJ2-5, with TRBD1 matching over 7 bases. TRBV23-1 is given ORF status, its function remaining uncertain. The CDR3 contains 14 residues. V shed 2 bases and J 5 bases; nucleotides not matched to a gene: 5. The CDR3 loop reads CASSQGTAGETQYF. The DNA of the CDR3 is TGCGCCAGCAGTCAAGGGACAGCCGGGGAGACCCAGTACTTC.

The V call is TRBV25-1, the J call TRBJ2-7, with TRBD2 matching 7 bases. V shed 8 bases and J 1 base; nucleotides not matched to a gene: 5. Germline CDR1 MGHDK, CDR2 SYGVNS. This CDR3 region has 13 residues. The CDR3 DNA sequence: TGTGCCAGCTGTAAGGGAGGGTCCTACGAGCAGTACTTC. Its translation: CASCKGGSYEQYF.

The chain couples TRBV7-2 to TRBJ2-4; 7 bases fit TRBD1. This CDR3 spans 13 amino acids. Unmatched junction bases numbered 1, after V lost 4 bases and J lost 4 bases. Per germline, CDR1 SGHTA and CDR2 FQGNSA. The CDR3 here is CASSWGQKNIQYF. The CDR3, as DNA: TGTGCCAGCAGCTGGGGACAGAAAAACATTCAGTACTTC.

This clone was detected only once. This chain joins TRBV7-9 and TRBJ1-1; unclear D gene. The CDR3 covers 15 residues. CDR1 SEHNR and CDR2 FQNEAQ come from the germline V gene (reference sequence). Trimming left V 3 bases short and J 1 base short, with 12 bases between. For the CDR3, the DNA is TGTGCCAGCAGCTTCGAGGGTCTAAAGAACACTGAAGCTTTCTTT. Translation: CASSFEGLKNTEAFF.

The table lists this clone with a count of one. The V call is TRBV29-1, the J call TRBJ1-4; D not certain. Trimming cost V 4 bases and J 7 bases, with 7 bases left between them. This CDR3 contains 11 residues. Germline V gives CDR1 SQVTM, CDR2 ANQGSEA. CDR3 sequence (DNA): TGCAGCGTTGCGGGTAGTGAAAAACTGTTTTTT. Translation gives CSVAGSEKLFF.

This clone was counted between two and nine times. CDR3 amino acids: CSVPLTGWSTEAFF. Here the CDR3 DNA reads TGCAGCGTTCCCTTGACAGGGTGGTCCACTGAAGCTTTCTTT. The chain links TRBV29-1 to TRBJ1-1; TRBD1 agrees at 7 bases. The CDR3 has 14 residues. V lost 5 bases, J lost 4 bases, and 10 bases stayed unmatched. Germline CDR1 reads SQVTM; CDR2 reads ANQGSEA. Full variable domain (remainder filled in from reference TRBV29-1 and TRBJ1-1): SAVISQKPSRDICQRGTSLTIQCQVDSQVTMMFWYRQQPGQSLTLIATANQGSEATYESGFVIDKFPISRPNLTFSTLTVSNMSPEDSSIYLCSVPLTGWSTEAFFGQGTRLTVV.

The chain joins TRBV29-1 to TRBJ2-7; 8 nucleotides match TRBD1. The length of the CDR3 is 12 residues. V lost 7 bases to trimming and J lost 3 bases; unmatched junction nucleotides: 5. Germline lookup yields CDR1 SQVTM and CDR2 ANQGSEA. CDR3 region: CSGQGRDYEQYF. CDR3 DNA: TGCAGCGGACAGGGGCGAGACTACGAGCAGTACTTC.

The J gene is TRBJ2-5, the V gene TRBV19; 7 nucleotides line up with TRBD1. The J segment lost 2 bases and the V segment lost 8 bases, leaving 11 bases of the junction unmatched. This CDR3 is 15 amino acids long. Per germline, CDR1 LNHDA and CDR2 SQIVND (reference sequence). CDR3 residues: CASSTGTALQETQYF. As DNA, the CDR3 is TGTGCCAGTTCTACAGGGACAGCCTTACAAGAGACCCAGTACTTC.

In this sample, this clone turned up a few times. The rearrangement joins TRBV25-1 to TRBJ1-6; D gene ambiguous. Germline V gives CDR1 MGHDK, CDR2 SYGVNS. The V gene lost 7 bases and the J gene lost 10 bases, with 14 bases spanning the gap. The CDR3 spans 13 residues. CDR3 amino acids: CASTVGLGSPLHF. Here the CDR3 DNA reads TGTGCCAGCACAGTAGGGCTAGGATCACCCCTCCACTTT. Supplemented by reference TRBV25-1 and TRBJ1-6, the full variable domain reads EADIYQTPRYLVIGTGKKITLECSQTMGHDKMYWYQQDPGMELHLIHYSYGVNSTEKGDLSSESTVSRIRTEHFPLTLESARPSHTSQYLCASTVGLGSPLHFGNGTRLTVT.

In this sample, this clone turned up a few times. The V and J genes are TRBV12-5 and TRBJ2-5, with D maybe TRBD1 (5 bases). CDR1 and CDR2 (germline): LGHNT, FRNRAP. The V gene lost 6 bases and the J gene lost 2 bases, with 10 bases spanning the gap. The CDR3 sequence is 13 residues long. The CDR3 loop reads CASGPTVQETQYF. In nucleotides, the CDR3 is TGTGCTAGTGGCCCGACAGTACAAGAGACCCAGTACTTC.

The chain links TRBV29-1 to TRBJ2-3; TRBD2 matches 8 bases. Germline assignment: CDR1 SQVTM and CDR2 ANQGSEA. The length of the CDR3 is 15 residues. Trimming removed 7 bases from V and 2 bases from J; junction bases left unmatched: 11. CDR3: CSAGTRTNPTDTQYF. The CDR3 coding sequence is TGCAGCGCCGGGACTAGGACGAACCCCACAGATACGCAGTATTTT.

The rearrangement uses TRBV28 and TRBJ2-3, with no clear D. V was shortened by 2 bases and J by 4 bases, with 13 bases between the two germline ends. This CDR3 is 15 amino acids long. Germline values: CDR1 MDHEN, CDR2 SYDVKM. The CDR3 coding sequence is TGTGCCAGCAGTTTAGGAGACCGACGTGCAGATACGCAGTATTTT. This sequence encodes CASSLGDRRADTQYF.